The 20 T cell receptor beta chains presented below share a single source sample, sequenced in a study of T cell responses to AZD1222 COVID-19 vaccine. Some clones are missing from TCRdb's copy, which holds only in-frame ones; the method was immunoSEQ multiplex PCR. The sample has 70,000 to 85,000 clones, around four fifths seen once. Sequenced here: peripheral blood, sampled on day 0 of AZD1222 vaccination. The receptor source for this set is an adult in good health.

The chain links TRBV3-1 (or the pseudogene TRBV3-2) to TRBJ2-7, with 8 bases that match TRBD1. This CDR3 is built from 15 residues. V was clipped by 4 bases and J by 6 bases; unmatched bases: 11. The germline V gene encodes CDR1 LGHDT and CDR2 YNNKEL (reference sequence). CDR3 nucleotide sequence: TGTGCCAGCAGCCGTCTCGGACAGGGTCACCTCGAGCAGTACTTC. Protein product: CASSRLGQGHLEQYF.

This chain joins TRBV11-3 and TRBJ2-4; no reliable D call. The V gene's germline CDR1 is SGHNT and CDR2 YENEEA. Trimming stripped 8 bases from V and 8 bases from J, with 13 bases between. The CDR3 consists of 12 residues. The CDR3 region is CASGPGEDIQYF. Here the CDR3 DNA reads TGTGCCAGCGGACCAGGTGAAGACATTCAGTACTTC. Looking up the rest from reference TRBV11-3 and TRBJ2-4 gives the full variable domain: EAGVVQSPRYKIIEKKQPVAFWCNPISGHNTLYWYLQNLGQGPELLIRYENEEAVDDSQLPKDRFSAERLKGVDSTLKIQPAELGDSAVYLCASGPGEDIQYFGAGTRLSVL.

This rearrangement joins TRBV14 to TRBJ2-2; TRBD2 might be the D (6 bases). This CDR3 spans 16 amino acids. Between the trimmed V and J ends, which lost 2 bases and 4 bases, there was a span of 14 bases. CDR1 and CDR2 (germline): SGHDN, FVKESK. Written as DNA, the CDR3 is TGTGCCAGCAGCCAACCCGCCCGGGACTTCACCGGGGAGCTGTTTTTT. Its protein product is CASSQPARDFTGELFF.

The chain links TRBV10-3 to TRBJ2-1; TRBD2 aligns across 8 bases. The germline V gene encodes CDR1 ENHRY and CDR2 SYGVKD. The CDR3 is 16 amino acids. The CDR3 reads CAYSVGREASYNEQFF. CDR3 DNA: TGTGCTTACTCGGTTGGGCGGGAGGCGTCCTACAATGAGCAGTTCTTC.

The chain uses TRBV7-9 and TRBJ1-2, with 8 bases identical to TRBD1. Germline V CDR1 and CDR2: SEHNR, FQNEAQ (reference sequence). The CDR3 is made up of 12 amino acids. Unmatched junction bases numbered 4, after V lost 5 bases and J lost 8 bases. The CDR3 is CASSPHRGGYTF. The CDR3 DNA is TGTGCCAGCAGCCCTCACAGGGGGGGCTACACCTTC.

The chain has TRBV7-2 and TRBJ2-7; TRBD2 is a possible D gene (5 bases). This CDR3 region has 13 residues. Germline loops: CDR1 SGHTA, CDR2 FQGNSA. The germline V and J ends were trimmed by 2 bases and 2 bases, with 7 bases remaining between them. The CDR3 nucleotides are TGTGCCAGCAGCTTACAAGCGGCCTACGAGCAGTACTTC. Protein product: CASSLQAAYEQYF.

This rearrangement joins TRBV7-2 to TRBJ2-2; unclear D gene. CDR3 length: 14 amino acids. V was trimmed by 5 bases and J by 4 bases, leaving 11 bases between them. Germline V lookup: CDR1 SGHTA, CDR2 FQGNSA. CDR3 sequence reads: CASSPRSGTGELFF. The CDR3 bases are TGTGCCAGCAGCCCTAGGTCGGGCACCGGGGAGCTGTTTTTT.

The rearrangement links TRBV27 to TRBJ1-1; unclear D gene. The germline V gene encodes CDR1 MNHEY and CDR2 SMNVEV (reference sequence). This CDR3 has 14 residues. Trimming took 6 bases from V and 2 from J, leaving 13 bases between them. The CDR3 protein is CASRVGLGNTEAFF. As DNA, the CDR3 is TGTGCCAGCAGGGTCGGACTGGGAAACACTGAAGCTTTCTTT.

The rearrangement links TRBV2 to TRBJ1-1, with D possibly matching TRBD1 (5 bases). Trimming pared 8 bases from V and 3 bases from J, leaving 13 bases between. The CDR3 is 13 amino acids. Germline V gives CDR1 SNHLY, CDR2 FYNNEI. The CDR3 spells CASGGGLDTEAFF. The CDR3 DNA is TGTGCCAGCGGCGGGGGGTTGGACACTGAAGCTTTCTTT.

The chain recombines TRBV5-4 with TRBJ2-5; 11 bases fit TRBD1. J lost 5 bases, V lost 3 bases, and 6 bases had no gene match. The CDR3 spans 15 residues. The germline V gene has CDR1 SGHNT and CDR2 YYREEE (reference sequence). The DNA of the CDR3 is TGTGCCAGCAGCTCCCGGGACAGGGGGTTGGAGACCCAGTACTTC. Its protein is CASSSRDRGLETQYF.

This clone has more than one count but fewer than ten. The rearrangement links TRBV29-1 to TRBJ1-5; D might be TRBD1 (6 bases). Germline-derived CDR1 and CDR2 are SQVTM and ANQGSEA. The CDR3 is 13 amino acids. The V and J ends lost 6 bases and 4 bases respectively, with 13 bases between them. The CDR3 DNA reads TGCAGCGTAGGGGGGCAGGGGAATCAGCCCCAGCATTTT. Encoded protein: CSVGGQGNQPQHF. Drawing the rest from reference TRBV29-1 and TRBJ1-5, the complete variable domain is SAVISQKPSRDICQRGTSLTIQCQVDSQVTMMFWYRQQPGQSLTLIATANQGSEATYESGFVIDKFPISRPNLTFSTLTVSNMSPEDSSIYLCSVGGQGNQPQHFGDGTRLSIL.

This rearrangement joins TRBV13 to TRBJ2-6, with TRBD1 matching 11 bases. The CDR3 runs 17 residues. The V segment lost 3 bases and the J segment 0 bases; nucleotides outside the gene matches: 1. Germline V CDR1 and CDR2: PRHDT, FYEKMQ (reference sequence). The CDR3 protein is CASSFGTGGSGANVLTF. The CDR3 DNA reads TGTGCCAGCAGCTTTGGGACAGGGGGCTCTGGGGCCAACGTCCTGACTTTC.

The V gene is TRBV27, the J gene TRBJ2-1, with 8 bases lining up with TRBD2. Looked up from germline, CDR1 is MNHEY and CDR2 is SMNVEV (reference sequence). The V segment lost 5 bases and the J segment 2 bases; nucleotides outside the gene matches: 8. The CDR3 runs 16 residues. CDR3 amino acids: CASSPTQREPYNEQFF. DNA of the CDR3: TGTGCCAGCAGTCCCACCCAGCGGGAGCCCTACAATGAGCAGTTCTTC.

The V call is TRBV7-9, the J call TRBJ2-5; the match to TRBD1 covers 8 bases. Germline V gene lookup returns CDR1 SEHNR and CDR2 FQNEAQ (reference sequence). The CDR3 runs to 16 residues. J was trimmed by 5 bases and V by 5 bases; bases with no gene match: 13. CDR3 region: CASSRGQTGGWETQYF. For the CDR3, the DNA is TGTGCCAGCAGCCGCGGACAAACAGGGGGATGGGAGACCCAGTACTTC.

J is TRBJ2-1 and V is TRBV10-3; TRBD1 is a possible D gene (7 bases). Germline V lookup: CDR1 ENHRY, CDR2 SYGVKD. Trimming pared 4 bases from V and 7 bases from J, leaving 14 bases between. The CDR3 spans 14 residues. The CDR3 reads CAISAAGGTNEQFF. CDR3 bases: TGTGCCATCAGTGCGGCAGGGGGGACGAATGAGCAGTTCTTC.

In this sample, this clone turned up once. The rearrangement links TRBV4-3 to TRBJ2-6; D is uncertain. Trimming stripped 2 bases from V and 0 bases from J, with 8 bases between. CDR1 and CDR2 from the germline V gene are LGHNA and YSLEER. This CDR3 region has 16 residues. For the CDR3, the DNA is TGCGCCAGCAGCCAAACAGCGTACTCTGGGGCCAACGTCCTGACTTTC. Amino acids: CASSQTAYSGANVLTF.

Concerning this clone: Other DNA sequences in this sample translate to the same CDR3. The V and J genes are TRBV12-3 or TRBV12-4 and TRBJ2-3; D is ambiguous. This CDR3 region has 13 residues. V shed 3 bases and J shed 1 base, with 5 bases lying between them. CDR3 residues: CASSFGGTDTQYF. The DNA for the CDR3 is TGTGCCAGCAGTTTTGGAGGCACAGATACGCAGTATTTT.

V gene TRBV5-5 combines with J gene TRBJ2-5, with TRBD1 matching over 9 bases. With V trimmed by 4 bases and J by 1 base, 2 bases remained unmatched. The CDR3 loop spans 14 amino acids. Germline values: CDR1 SGHKS, CDR2 YYEKEE (reference sequence). The CDR3: CASSMTGGQETQYF. The CDR3, as DNA: TGTGCCAGCAGCATGACAGGGGGCCAAGAGACCCAGTACTTC.

The CDR3 region has the DNA TGTGCCAGTAGTATCAGGGGAGGGGACACTGAAGCTTTCTTT. This gives the protein CASSIRGGDTEAFF. The chain links TRBV19 to TRBJ1-1; the D gene is possibly TRBD1 (6 bases). The CDR3 loop spans 14 amino acids. Germline CDR1 and CDR2: LNHDA and SQIVND (reference sequence). V lost 3 bases to trimming and J lost 3 bases, with 11 bases between them.

The chain couples TRBV18 to TRBJ2-7; 7 bases are shared with TRBD1. The germline gives CDR1 KGHSH, CDR2 LQKENI. After removal of 0 bases from V and 2 bases from J, the junction contained 4 bases not matched to a gene. This CDR3 has 15 residues. The CDR3 sequence: CASSPPRQGAYEQYF. The CDR3 DNA reads TGTGCCAGCTCACCACCGCGGCAGGGGGCCTACGAGCAGTACTTC.